The 5 T cell receptor beta chains reported below all come from one sample, sequenced in a study of CD8 T cells in ankylosing spondylitis. TCRdb redid the calling of the 5' RACE reads with MiXCR, one entry per CDR3 protein. The profile shows around 480,000 distinct CDR3 sequences, roughly 17% of them singletons. Study findings and constraints: Within ankylosing spondylitis blood, a TCR beta motif made up of several highly homologous variants appeared to be characteristic.

Their antigen targets remain unknown. Specimen: blood, either unsorted or a sorted T cell fraction (not recorded which). These receptors were collected from a male donor with ankylosing spondylitis.

CDR3 in DNA: TGCAGCGTAAGACAGATAGGTGCTCCCTACAATGAGCAGTTCTTC. This sequence encodes CSVRQIGAPYNEQFF. This chain links TRBV29-1 with TRBJ2-1; possibly TRBD1 for D (5 bases). CDR3 length equals 15 residues. Trimming took 6 bases from V and 2 from J, leaving 17 bases between them. Per germline, CDR1 SQVTM and CDR2 ANQGSEA.

The J gene is TRBJ2-1, the V gene TRBV11-2; a weak D match, TRBD1 (6 bases). The CDR3 spans 15 residues. Germline V CDR1 and CDR2: SGHAT, FQNNGV. The V and J ends lost 0 bases and 2 bases respectively, with 8 bases between them. In DNA form, the CDR3 reads TGTGCCAGCAGCTTAGACAGGGGACCCTACAATGAGCAGTTCTTC. Amino acids: CASSLDRGPYNEQFF.

The chain combines TRBV6-1 with TRBJ2-2; D is possibly TRBD2 (6 bases). Trimming cost V 5 bases and J 2 bases, with 9 bases left between them. CDR1 is MNHNS, CDR2 SASEGT, per germline. The CDR3 sequence is 14 residues long. The CDR3 coding sequence is TGTGCCAGCAGTCGGGACTTTAACACCGGGGAGCTGTTTTTT. It yields the protein CASSRDFNTGELFF.

This clonotype was found many times. The chain recombines TRBV20-1 with TRBJ2-5; 9 bases match TRBD2. The germline V gene encodes CDR1 DFQATT and CDR2 SNEGSKA (reference sequence). V shed 1 base and J 5 bases; nucleotides not matched to a gene: 8. This CDR3 region has 15 residues. DNA for the CDR3: TGCAGTGCTAGAGTATCCGGGACTAGCAAGGAGACCCAGTACTTC. Protein product: CSARVSGTSKETQYF.

The chain is built from TRBV5-1 and TRBJ2-2; D might be TRBD1 or TRBD2, each matching 5 bases. The CDR3 has 18 amino acids. Trimming removed 1 base from V and 0 bases from J, with 16 bases in between. CDR1 and CDR2 from the germline V gene are SGHRS and YFSETQ. CDR3 region: CASSLFGGIFSNTGELFF. The DNA of the CDR3 is TGCGCCAGCAGCTTGTTTGGGGGTATCTTTTCGAACACCGGGGAGCTGTTTTTT.